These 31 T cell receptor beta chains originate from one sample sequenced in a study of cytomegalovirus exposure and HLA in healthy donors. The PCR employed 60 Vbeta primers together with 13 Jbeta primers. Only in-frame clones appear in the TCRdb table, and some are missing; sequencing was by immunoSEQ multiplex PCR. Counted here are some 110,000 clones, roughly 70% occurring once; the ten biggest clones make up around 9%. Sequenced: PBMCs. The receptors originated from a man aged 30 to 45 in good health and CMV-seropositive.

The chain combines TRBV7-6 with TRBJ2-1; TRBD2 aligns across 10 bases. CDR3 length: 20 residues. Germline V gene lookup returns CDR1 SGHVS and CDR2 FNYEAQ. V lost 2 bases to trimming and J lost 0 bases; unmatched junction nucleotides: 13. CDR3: CASSLIMDSGGQSSYNEQFF. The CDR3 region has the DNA TGTGCCAGCAGCTTAATCATGGATAGCGGGGGGCAAAGCTCCTACAATGAGCAGTTCTTC.

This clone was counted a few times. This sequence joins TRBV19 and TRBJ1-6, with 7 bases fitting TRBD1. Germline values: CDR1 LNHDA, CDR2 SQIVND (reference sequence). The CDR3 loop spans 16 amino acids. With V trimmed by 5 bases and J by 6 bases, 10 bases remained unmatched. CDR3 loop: CASSPSAGQRNSPLHF. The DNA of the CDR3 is TGTGCCAGTAGTCCGTCGGCGGGACAGCGTAATTCACCCCTCCACTTT.

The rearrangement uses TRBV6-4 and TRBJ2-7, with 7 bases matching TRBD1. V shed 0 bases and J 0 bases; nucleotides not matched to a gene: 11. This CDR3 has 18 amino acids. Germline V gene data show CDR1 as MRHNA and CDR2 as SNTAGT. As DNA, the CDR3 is TGTGCCAGCAGTGACTCAGTTAGGACAGGTCCCTGCTCCTACGAGCAGTACGTC. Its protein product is CASSDSVRTGPCSYEQYV.

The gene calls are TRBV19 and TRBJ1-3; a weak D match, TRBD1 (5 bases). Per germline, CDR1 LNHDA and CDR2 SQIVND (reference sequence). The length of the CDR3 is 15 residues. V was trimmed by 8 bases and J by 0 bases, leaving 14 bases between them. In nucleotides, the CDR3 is TGTGCCAGTTCATTACAGGACTACTCTGGAAACACCATATATTTT. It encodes CASSLQDYSGNTIYF.

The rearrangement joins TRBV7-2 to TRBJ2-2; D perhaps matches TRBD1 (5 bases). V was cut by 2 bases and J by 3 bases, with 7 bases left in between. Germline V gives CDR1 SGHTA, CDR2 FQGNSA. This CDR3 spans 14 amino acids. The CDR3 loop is CASSLQGHTGELFF. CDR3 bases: TGTGCCAGCAGCTTACAGGGTCACACCGGGGAGCTGTTTTTT.

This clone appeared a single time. CDR3 in amino acids: CASRRDSNTEAFF. CDR3 coding DNA: TGTGCCAGCAGAAGGGACAGCAACACTGAAGCTTTCTTT. The rearrangement joins TRBV6-5 to TRBJ1-1; 7 bases line up with TRBD1. There are 13 residues in the CDR3. V was clipped by 6 bases and J by 2 bases; unmatched bases: 3. Germline values: CDR1 MNHEY, CDR2 SVGAGI.

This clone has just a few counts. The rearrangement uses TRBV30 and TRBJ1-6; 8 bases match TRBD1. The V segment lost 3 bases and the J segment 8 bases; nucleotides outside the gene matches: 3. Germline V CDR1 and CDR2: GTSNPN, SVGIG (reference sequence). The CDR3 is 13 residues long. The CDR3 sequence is CAWSRGQDSPLHF. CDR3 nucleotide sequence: TGTGCCTGGAGCAGGGGGCAGGATTCACCCCTCCACTTT.

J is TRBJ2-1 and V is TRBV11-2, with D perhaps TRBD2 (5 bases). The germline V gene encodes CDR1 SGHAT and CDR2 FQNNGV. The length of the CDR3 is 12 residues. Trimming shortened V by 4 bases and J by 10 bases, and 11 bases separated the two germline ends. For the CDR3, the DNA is TGTGCCAGCAGCTCGTACCGAGGGGAGCAGTTCTTC. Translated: CASSSYRGEQFF.

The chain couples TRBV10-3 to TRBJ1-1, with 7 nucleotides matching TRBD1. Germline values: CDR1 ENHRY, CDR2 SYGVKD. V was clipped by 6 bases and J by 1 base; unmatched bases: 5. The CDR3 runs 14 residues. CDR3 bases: TGTGCCATCAGATGGGACAGCCCGAACACTGAAGCTTTCTTT. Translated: CAIRWDSPNTEAFF.

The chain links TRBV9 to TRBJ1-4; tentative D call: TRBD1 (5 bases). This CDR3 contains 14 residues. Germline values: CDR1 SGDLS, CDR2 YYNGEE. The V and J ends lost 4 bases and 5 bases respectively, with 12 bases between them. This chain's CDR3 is CASSPAGMNEKLFF. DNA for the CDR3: TGTGCCAGCAGCCCCGCAGGGATGAATGAAAAACTGTTTTTT.

The CDR3 reads CASSTLAGGRTGELFF. In nucleotides, the CDR3 is TGTGCCAGCAGCACCCTAGCGGGGGGGCGCACCGGGGAGCTGTTTTTT. This chain joins TRBV5-6 and TRBJ2-2; 12 bases match TRBD2. The CDR3 extends over 16 amino acids. V trimming: 4 bases; J trimming: 4 bases; junction bases outside the gene matches: 5. Germline CDR1 is SGHDT and CDR2 is YYEEEE. Together with reference TRBV5-6 and TRBJ2-2, the CDR3 gives the full variable domain: DAGVTQSPTHLIKTRGQQVTLRCSPKSGHDTVSWYQQALGQGPQFIFQYYEEEERQRGNFPDRFSGHQFPNYSSELNVNALLLGDSALYLCASSTLAGGRTGELFFGEGSRLTVL.

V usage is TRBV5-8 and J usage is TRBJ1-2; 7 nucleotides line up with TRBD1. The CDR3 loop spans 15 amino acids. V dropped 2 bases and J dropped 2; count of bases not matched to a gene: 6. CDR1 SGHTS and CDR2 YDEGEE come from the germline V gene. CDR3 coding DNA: TGTGCCAGCAGCTTTTCAGGGGGAGTAAACTATGGCTACACCTTC. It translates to CASSFSGGVNYGYTF.

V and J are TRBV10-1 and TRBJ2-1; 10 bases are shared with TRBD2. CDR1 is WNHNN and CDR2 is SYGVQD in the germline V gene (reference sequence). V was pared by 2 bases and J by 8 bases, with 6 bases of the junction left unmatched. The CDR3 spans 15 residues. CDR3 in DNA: TGCGCCAGCAGTGAGGAGCGGGGGGGATTCGATGAGCAGTTCTTC. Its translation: CASSEERGGFDEQFF.

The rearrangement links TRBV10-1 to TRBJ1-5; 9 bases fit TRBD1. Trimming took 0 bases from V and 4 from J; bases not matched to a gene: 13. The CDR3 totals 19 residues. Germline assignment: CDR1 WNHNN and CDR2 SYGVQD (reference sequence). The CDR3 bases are TGCGCCAGCAGTGAGTCAGAACAGGGGGCGGAACGTTGGAATCAGCCCCAGCATTTT. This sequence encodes CASSESEQGAERWNQPQHF.

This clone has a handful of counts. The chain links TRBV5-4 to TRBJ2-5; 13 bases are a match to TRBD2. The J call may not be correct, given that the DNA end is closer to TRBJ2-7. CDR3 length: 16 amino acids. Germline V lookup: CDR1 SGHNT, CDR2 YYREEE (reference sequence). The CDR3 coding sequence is TGTGCCAGCAGCCCGGGGACTAGCGGGGTTTCCTACGAGCAGTACTTC. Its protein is CASSPGTSGVSYEQYF.

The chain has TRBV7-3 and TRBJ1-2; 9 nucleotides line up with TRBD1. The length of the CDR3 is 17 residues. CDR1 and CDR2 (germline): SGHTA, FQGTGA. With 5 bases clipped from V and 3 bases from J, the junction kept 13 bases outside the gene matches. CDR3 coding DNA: TGTGCCAGCAGCCCCCTTGGGACAGGGAGTTTTCACTATGGCTACACCTTC. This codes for CASSPLGTGSFHYGYTF.

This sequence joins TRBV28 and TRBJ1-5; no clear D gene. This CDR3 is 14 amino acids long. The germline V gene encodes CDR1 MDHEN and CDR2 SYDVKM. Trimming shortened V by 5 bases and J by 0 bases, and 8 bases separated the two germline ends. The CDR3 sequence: CASSRVSSNQPQHF. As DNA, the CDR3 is TGTGCCAGCAGTCGAGTCTCTAGCAATCAGCCCCAGCATTTT.

The CDR3 DNA reads as TGTGCCAGCAGCTTAGAGGCGGGGGGCGCGGCCGGGGAGCTGTTTTTT. Its translation: CASSLEAGGAAGELFF. The V and J genes are TRBV7-2 and TRBJ2-2; 8 nucleotides match TRBD2. CDR1 and CDR2 (germline): SGHTA, FQGNSA. CDR3 length: 16 amino acids. J gave up 6 bases and V 1 base, and 7 bases lay outside the gene matches.

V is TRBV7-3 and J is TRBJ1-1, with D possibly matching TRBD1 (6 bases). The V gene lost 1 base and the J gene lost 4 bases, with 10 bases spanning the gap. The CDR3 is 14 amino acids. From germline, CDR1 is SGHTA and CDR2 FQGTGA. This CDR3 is CASSLIGGGTEAFF. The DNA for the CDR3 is TGTGCCAGCAGCTTAATTGGGGGCGGCACTGAAGCTTTCTTT.

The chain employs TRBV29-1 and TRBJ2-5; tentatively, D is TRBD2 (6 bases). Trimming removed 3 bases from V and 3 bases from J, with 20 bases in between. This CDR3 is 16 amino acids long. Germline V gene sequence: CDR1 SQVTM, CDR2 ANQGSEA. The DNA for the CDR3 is TGCAGCGTTGAGCTCTGGACCGCGGGGTCCGAAGAGACCCAGTACTTC. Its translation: CSVELWTAGSEETQYF.

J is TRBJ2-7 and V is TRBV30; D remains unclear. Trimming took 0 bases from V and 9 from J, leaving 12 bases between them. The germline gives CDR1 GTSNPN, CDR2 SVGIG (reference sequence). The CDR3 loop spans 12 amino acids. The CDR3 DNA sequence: TGTGCCTGGAGTGTACAGACACTCGGGCAGTACTTC. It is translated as CAWSVQTLGQYF. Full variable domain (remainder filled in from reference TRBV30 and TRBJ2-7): SQTIHQWPATLVQPVGSPLSLECTVEGTSNPNLYWYRQAAGRGLQLLFYSVGIGQISSEVPQNLSASRPQDRQFILSSKKLLLSDSGFYLCAWSVQTLGQYFGPGTRLTVT.

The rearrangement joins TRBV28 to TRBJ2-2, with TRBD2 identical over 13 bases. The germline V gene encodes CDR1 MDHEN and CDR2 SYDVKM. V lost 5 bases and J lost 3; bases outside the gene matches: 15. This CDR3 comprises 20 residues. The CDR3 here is CASSPPRTSGSYWDTGELFF. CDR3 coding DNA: TGTGCCAGCAGTCCCCCCAGGACTAGCGGGAGTTATTGGGACACCGGGGAGCTGTTTTTT.

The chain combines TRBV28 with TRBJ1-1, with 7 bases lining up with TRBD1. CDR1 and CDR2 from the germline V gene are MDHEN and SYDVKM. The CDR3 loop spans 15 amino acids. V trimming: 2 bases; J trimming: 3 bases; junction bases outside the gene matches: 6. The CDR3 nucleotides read TGTGCCAGCAGTTTAGGCAAGACAGGGTACACTGAAGCTTTCTTT. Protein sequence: CASSLGKTGYTEAFF.

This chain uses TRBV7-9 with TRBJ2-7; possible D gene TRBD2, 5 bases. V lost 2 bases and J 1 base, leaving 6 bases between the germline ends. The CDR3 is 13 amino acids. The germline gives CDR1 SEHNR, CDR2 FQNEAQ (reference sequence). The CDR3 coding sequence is TGTGCCAGCAGCTTAAGAGGGTCCTACGAGCAGTACTTC. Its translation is CASSLRGSYEQYF. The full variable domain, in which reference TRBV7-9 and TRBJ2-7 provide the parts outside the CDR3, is DTGVSQNPRHKITKRGQNVTFRCDPISEHNRLYWYRQTLGQGPEFLTYFQNEAQLEKSRLLSDRFSAERPKGSFSTLEIQRTEQGDSAMYLCASSLRGSYEQYFGPGTRLTVT.

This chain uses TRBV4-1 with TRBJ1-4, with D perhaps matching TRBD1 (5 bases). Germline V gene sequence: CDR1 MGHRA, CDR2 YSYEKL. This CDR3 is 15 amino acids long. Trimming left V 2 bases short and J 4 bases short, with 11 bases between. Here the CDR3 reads CASSQFTGGNEKLFF. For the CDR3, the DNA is TGCGCCAGCAGCCAATTCACAGGCGGTAATGAAAAACTGTTTTTT.

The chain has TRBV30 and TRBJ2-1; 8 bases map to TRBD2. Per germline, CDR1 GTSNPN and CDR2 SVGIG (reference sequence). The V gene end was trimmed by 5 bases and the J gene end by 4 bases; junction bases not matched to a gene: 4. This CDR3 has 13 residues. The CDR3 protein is CAWEAGVYNEQFF. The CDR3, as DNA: TGTGCCTGGGAAGCGGGGGTTTACAATGAGCAGTTCTTC. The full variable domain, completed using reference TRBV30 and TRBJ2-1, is SQTIHQWPATLVQPVGSPLSLECTVEGTSNPNLYWYRQAAGRGLQLLFYSVGIGQISSEVPQNLSASRPQDRQFILSSKKLLLSDSGFYLCAWEAGVYNEQFFGPGTRLTVL.

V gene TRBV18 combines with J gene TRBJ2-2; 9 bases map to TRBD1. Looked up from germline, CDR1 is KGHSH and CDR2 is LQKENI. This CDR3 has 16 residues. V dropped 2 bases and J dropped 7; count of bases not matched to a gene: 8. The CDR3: CASSPNGQGTVGELFF. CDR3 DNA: TGTGCCAGCTCACCAAACGGACAGGGGACGGTCGGGGAGCTGTTTTTT. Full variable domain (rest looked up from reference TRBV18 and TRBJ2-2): NAGVMQNPRHLVRRRGQEARLRCSPMKGHSHVYWYRQLPEEGLKFMVYLQKENIIDESGMPKERFSAEFPKEGPSILRIQQVVRGDSAAYFCASSPNGQGTVGELFFGEGSRLTVL.

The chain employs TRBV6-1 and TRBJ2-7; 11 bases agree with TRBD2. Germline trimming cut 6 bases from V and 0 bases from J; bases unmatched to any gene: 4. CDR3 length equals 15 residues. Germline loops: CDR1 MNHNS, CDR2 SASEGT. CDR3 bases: TGTGCCAGCAGCTCCGGGACTAGCGGCTCCTACGAGCAGTACTTC. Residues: CASSSGTSGSYEQYF.

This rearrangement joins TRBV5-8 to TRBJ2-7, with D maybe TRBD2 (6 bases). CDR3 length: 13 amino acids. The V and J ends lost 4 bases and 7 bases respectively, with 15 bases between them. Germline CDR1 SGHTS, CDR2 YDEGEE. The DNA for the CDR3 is TGTGCCAGCAGCCACGGACGGGGGAAGGAGCAGTACGTC. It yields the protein CASSHGRGKEQYV.

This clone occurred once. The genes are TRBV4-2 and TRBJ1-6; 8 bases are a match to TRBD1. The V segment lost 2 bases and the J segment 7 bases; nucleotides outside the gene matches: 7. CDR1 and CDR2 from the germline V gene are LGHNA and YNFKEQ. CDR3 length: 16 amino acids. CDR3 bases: TGTGCCAGCAGCCAAACCCCGGACAGGGACAATTCACCCCTCCACTTT. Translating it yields CASSQTPDRDNSPLHF.

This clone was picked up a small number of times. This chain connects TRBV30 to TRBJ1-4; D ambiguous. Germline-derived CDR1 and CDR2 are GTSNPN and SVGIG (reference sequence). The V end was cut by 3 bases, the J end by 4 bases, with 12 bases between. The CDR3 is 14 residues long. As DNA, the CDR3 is TGTGCCTGGAGGCACGAGGATCTTAATGAAAAACTGTTTTTT. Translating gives CAWRHEDLNEKLFF.